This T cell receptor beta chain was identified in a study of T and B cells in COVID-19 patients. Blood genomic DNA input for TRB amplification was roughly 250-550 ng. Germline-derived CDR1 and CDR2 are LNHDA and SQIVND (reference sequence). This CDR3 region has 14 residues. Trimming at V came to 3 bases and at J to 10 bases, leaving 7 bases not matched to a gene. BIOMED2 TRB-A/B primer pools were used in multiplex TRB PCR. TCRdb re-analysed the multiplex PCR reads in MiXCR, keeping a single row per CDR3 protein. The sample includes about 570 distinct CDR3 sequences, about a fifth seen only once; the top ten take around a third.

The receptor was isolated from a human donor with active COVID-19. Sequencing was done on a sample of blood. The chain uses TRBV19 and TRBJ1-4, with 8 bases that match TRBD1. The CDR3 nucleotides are TGTGCCAGTAGTATGTGGACAGGGTTGGCAAAACTGTTTTTT. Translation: CASSMWTGLAKLFF.